The 7 T cell receptor beta chains below all came from one sample that was sequenced in a study of CD8 T cell repertoires and HIV-1 epitope variants. The table came from immunoSEQ multiplex PCR; TCRdb's copy has only in-frame clones and leaves some out. The sample has 6,000 or so clones; about three fifths are singletons. Antigens for these TCRs are unknown. The sample consisted of cultured CD8+ T cells derived from PBMCs. All receptors come from a male donor with HIV.

The chain is built from TRBV9 and TRBJ2-7; D remains ambiguous. With 3 bases removed from V and 3 bases from J, the gap between germline ends came to 7 bases. Germline V lookup: CDR1 SGDLS, CDR2 YYNGEE. The CDR3 totals 12 residues. The CDR3 reads CASSAEGYEQYF. Here the CDR3 DNA reads TGTGCCAGCAGCGCCGAAGGCTACGAGCAGTACTTC.

V and J are TRBV9 and TRBJ2-2; D is perhaps TRBD2 (5 bases). CDR1 is SGDLS, CDR2 YYNGEE, per germline. The CDR3 is made up of 14 amino acids. V dropped 7 bases and J dropped 7 bases, with 17 bases sitting between them. CDR3 nucleotide sequence: TGTGCCAGCGATCGCCTAGCTGCTGACGGGGAGCTGTTTTTT. This sequence encodes CASDRLAADGELFF.

The chain recombines TRBV5-1 with TRBJ2-2; D is unclear. Germline CDR1 and CDR2: SGHRS and YFSETQ. Trimming stripped 4 bases from V and 7 bases from J, with 11 bases between. This CDR3 is built from 13 residues. CDR3 DNA sequence: TGCGCCAGCAGCCCTACGGTTAGCGGGGAGCTGTTTTTT. This translates into CASSPTVSGELFF.

This clone showed up just a few times. V usage is TRBV7-6 and J usage is TRBJ2-7; 7 bases align to TRBD1. CDR1 is SGHVS, CDR2 FNYEAQ, per germline. The CDR3 is made up of 14 amino acids. J was trimmed by 7 bases and V by 3 bases; bases with no gene match: 9. The chain's CDR3 is CASSLGQYLREQYF. In DNA, the CDR3 is TGTGCCAGCAGCTTGGGACAGTACCTTCGTGAGCAGTACTTC.

The V gene is TRBV28, the J gene TRBJ2-5; 7 bases are a match to TRBD2. With 5 bases clipped from V and 5 bases from J, the junction kept 11 bases outside the gene matches. The germline V gene encodes CDR1 MDHEN and CDR2 SYDVKM. The CDR3 contains 15 residues. The CDR3 DNA is TGTGCCAGCAGTCCGGGGGAGGGCCAAATGGAGACCCAGTACTTC. Residues: CASSPGEGQMETQYF.

The chain links TRBV5-1 to TRBJ1-1; D not certain. The CDR3 has 14 residues. Trimming stripped 0 bases from V and 1 base from J, with 7 bases between. The germline V gene encodes CDR1 SGHRS and CDR2 YFSETQ. CDR3 protein: CASSLDGENTEAFF. CDR3 in DNA: TGCGCCAGCAGCTTGGATGGAGAGAACACTGAAGCTTTCTTT. The full variable domain, with the rest looked up from reference TRBV5-1 and TRBJ1-1, is KAGVTQTPRYLIKTRGQQVTLSCSPISGHRSVSWYQQTPGQGLQFLFEYFSETQRNKGNFPGRFSGRQFSNSRSEMNVSTLELGDSALYLCASSLDGENTEAFFGQGTRLTVV.

This sequence joins TRBV19 and TRBJ1-1; 7 nucleotides align to TRBD1. Germline V lookup: CDR1 LNHDA, CDR2 SQIVND (reference sequence). The CDR3 runs to 15 residues. The V and J ends lost 3 bases and 4 bases, in that order; junction bases with no gene match: 8. The CDR3 DNA is TGTGCCAGTAGTATGTGGCCACAGGGGTTCACTGAAGCTTTCTTT. This sequence encodes CASSMWPQGFTEAFF.